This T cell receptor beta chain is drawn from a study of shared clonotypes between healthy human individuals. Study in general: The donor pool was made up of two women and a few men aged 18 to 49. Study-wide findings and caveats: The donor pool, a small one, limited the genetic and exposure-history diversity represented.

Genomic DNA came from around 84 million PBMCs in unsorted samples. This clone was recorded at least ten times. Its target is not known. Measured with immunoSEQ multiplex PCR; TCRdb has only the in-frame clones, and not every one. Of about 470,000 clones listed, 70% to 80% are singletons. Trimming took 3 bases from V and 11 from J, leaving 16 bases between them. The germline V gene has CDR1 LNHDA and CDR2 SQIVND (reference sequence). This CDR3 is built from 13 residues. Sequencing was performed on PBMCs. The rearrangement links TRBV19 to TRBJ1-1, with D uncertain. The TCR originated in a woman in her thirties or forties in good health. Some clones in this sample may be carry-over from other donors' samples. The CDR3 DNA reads TGTGCCAGTAGTATGAGATGGAGGGAAAGTGCTTTCTTT. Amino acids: CASSMRWRESAFF.